The 13 T cell receptor beta chains reported below all come from one sample, sequenced in a study of OX40 agonist ivuxolimab in advanced cancers. Repertoires were generated with immunoSEQ multiplex PCR, while TCRdb's copy carries only in-frame clones and drops some. The table has 75,000 to 100,000 clones, roughly 91% seen once. Sequences were derived from CD4+ or CD8+ T cells sorted from blood, sampled in a trial of the OX40 agonist ivuxolimab. All receptors come from an adult with an advanced solid tumor such as melanoma, head and neck, liver or kidney cancer.

The V and J genes are TRBV14 and TRBJ1-2; 11 bases are shared with TRBD1. Germline V gene data show CDR1 as SGHDN and CDR2 as FVKESK. This CDR3 is 13 amino acids long. The V and J ends lost 8 bases and 2 bases, in that order; junction bases with no gene match: 1. CDR3 nucleotides: TGTGCCAGCGGGACAGGGGGAAACTATGGCTACACCTTC. This translates into CASGTGGNYGYTF.

Worth noting for this clone: The junction differs from germline at one of its ends, possibly a read error. The chain employs TRBV7-2 and TRBJ2-1; 8 bases align to TRBD2. CDR1 is SGHTA, CDR2 FQGNSA, per germline. The CDR3 covers 15 residues. The CDR3 DNA follows: TGTGCCAGCAGCGTAGCGGGAACCCTGTACAATGAGCAGTTCTTC. This codes for CASSVAGTLYNEQFF.

This chain joins TRBV11-2 and TRBJ2-7; perhaps TRBD2 as D (6 bases). Per the germline V gene, CDR1 is SGHAT and CDR2 is FQNNGV. There are 15 residues in the CDR3. V lost 1 base and J 4 bases, leaving 14 bases between the germline ends. The CDR3 loop is CASSLGDRTIYEQYF. The DNA of the CDR3 is TGTGCCAGCAGCTTAGGGGACCGGACTATTTACGAGCAGTACTTC. Based on the CDR3 plus reference TRBV11-2 and TRBJ2-7, the full variable domain is EAGVAQSPRYKIIEKRQSVAFWCNPISGHATLYWYQQILGQGPKLLIQFQNNGVVDDSQLPKDRFSAERLKGVDSTLKIQPAKLEDSAVYLCASSLGDRTIYEQYFGPGTRLTVT.

This chain connects TRBV6-6 to TRBJ2-5; D perhaps matches TRBD1 (5 bases). The V end was cut by 6 bases, the J end by 7 bases, with 21 bases between. CDR3 length equals 15 residues. Germline values: CDR1 MNHNY, CDR2 SVGAGI (reference sequence). The chain's CDR3 is CASRNHLQDPGTQYF. Here the CDR3 DNA reads TGTGCCAGCAGGAACCACTTACAGGATCCTGGGACCCAGTACTTC.

The chain uses TRBV6-5 and TRBJ2-2; a possible D gene is TRBD2 (6 bases). Germline lookup yields CDR1 MNHEY and CDR2 SVGAGI. V was pared by 6 bases and J by 2 bases, with 10 bases between. The CDR3 spans 14 residues. In DNA, the CDR3 is TGTGCCAGCAGAATCGGACTAAACACCGGGGAGCTGTTTTTT. Translation: CASRIGLNTGELFF.

CDR3 protein: CASSLTGFNSPLHF. CDR3 bases: TGTGCCAGCAGCTTAACAGGTTTTAATTCACCCCTCCACTTT. The rearrangement links TRBV5-4 to TRBJ1-6, with D maybe TRBD1 (5 bases). The CDR3 has 14 residues. In germline, CDR1 is SGHNT, CDR2 YYREEE (reference sequence). V was pared by 2 bases and J by 6 bases, with 9 bases between.

The chain is built from TRBV7-2 and TRBJ2-7; no reliable D call. The CDR3 runs to 13 residues. V was shortened by 5 bases and J by 7 bases, with 15 bases between the two germline ends. CDR1 SGHTA and CDR2 FQGNSA come from the germline V gene. CDR3 nucleotide sequence: TGTGCCAGCAGCCCCCAACCCGGTTGGGAGCAGTACTTC. Protein product: CASSPQPGWEQYF.

CDR3 in amino acids: CASSQYATSRGGLEQYF. The DNA of the CDR3 is TGTGCCAGCAGTCAGTATGCGACCTCCCGCGGGGGGCTCGAGCAGTACTTC. V usage is TRBV11-1 and J usage is TRBJ2-7, with 8 positions matching TRBD2. With 6 bases clipped from V and 6 bases from J, the junction kept 19 bases outside the gene matches. The CDR3 extends over 17 amino acids. The V gene's germline CDR1 is SGHAT and CDR2 FQDESV (reference sequence).

The CDR3 loop reads CASSSEVAGGNNEQFF. Written as DNA, the CDR3 is TGTGCCAGCAGCTCCGAGGTAGCGGGGGGAAACAATGAGCAGTTCTTC. The chain carries TRBV6-4 and TRBJ2-1, with TRBD2 identical over 10 bases. The CDR3 is 16 residues long. Germline assignment: CDR1 MRHNA and CDR2 SNTAGT. V trimming: 6 bases; J trimming: 5 bases; junction bases outside the gene matches: 10.

J is TRBJ2-1 and V is TRBV21-1; TRBD1, as called in the table, went unchecked against the DNA. TRBV21-1 is tagged as a pseudogene. The CDR3 spans 15 residues. The CDR3 spells CASSNSDSLYNEQFF. In DNA form, the CDR3 reads TGTGCCAGCAGCAACTCGGACAGTTTATACAATGAGCAGTTCTTC.

This sequence joins TRBV7-8 and TRBJ2-1, with D hard to call. CDR3 size: 13 residues. Germline CDR1 is SGHVS and CDR2 is FQNEAQ. V was trimmed by 1 base and J by 10 bases, leaving 11 bases between them. This CDR3 is CASSLGRRWEQFF. The CDR3 coding sequence is TGTGCCAGCAGCTTAGGCCGCAGGTGGGAGCAGTTCTTC.

The V and J genes are TRBV6-5 and TRBJ1-2; no firm D call. Per germline, CDR1 MNHEY and CDR2 SVGAGI. This CDR3 has 13 amino acids. Trimming cost V 2 bases and J 0 bases, with 4 bases left between them. As DNA, the CDR3 is TGTGCCAGCAGTTACAGATCTAACTATGGCTACACCTTC. Protein: CASSYRSNYGYTF.

The gene calls are TRBV6-5 and TRBJ1-2, with D possibly TRBD1 on 6 matching bases. The V end was cut by 8 bases, the J end by 8 bases, with 18 bases between. CDR1 and CDR2 (germline): MNHEY, SVGAGI. CDR3 length: 13 residues. The CDR3 DNA sequence: TGTGCCAGCCCAGGACAGAACGTTGGAGGCTACACCTTC. As protein: CASPGQNVGGYTF.